These T cell receptor beta chains were read from a single sample in a study of cytomegalovirus exposure and HLA in healthy donors. Assay used: immunoSEQ multiplex PCR; TCRdb lists only in-frame clones, some missing. The data contain some 170,000 clones, 75% to 80% of them singletons. Sequenced: PBMCs. These TCRs come from a man aged 35 to 55 in good health and CMV-seropositive. Both conserved end residues are part of each CDR3. Fields, in order: V gene, clone size, J gene, D gene, CDR3 protein, CDR3 DNA. D genes are given only for firm matches. Some rows mark clone size as missing; the rest say once, few, many or name a class of expanded clone.

V: TRBV28
size: -
J: TRBJ1-5
D: -
CDR3: CASSRESPNSNQPQHF
DNA: TGTGCCAGCAGCAGGGAAAGTCCTAACAGCAATCAGCCCCAGCATTTT

V: TRBV10-3
size: -
J: TRBJ2-7
D: TRBD2
CDR3: CAIAQLAGASYEQYF
DNA: TGTGCCATCGCTCAACTAGCGGGTGCCTCCTACGAGCAGTACTTC

V: TRBV20-1
size: -
J: TRBJ2-3
D: -
CDR3: CSAGSADTQYF
DNA: TGCAGTGCTGGTAGCGCGGATACGCAGTATTTT

V: TRBV10-3
size: few
J: TRBJ2-7
D: TRBD2
CDR3: CAISESTSGSYEQYF
DNA: TGTGCCATCAGTGAGTCGACTAGCGGGAGCTACGAGCAGTACTTC

V: TRBV19
size: -
J: TRBJ2-5
D: -
CDR3: CASGTAGETQYF
DNA: TGTGCCAGCGGTACAGCGGGCGAGACCCAGTACTTC

V: TRBV7-7
size: -
J: TRBJ2-1
D: -
CDR3: CASSLSLGAEQFF
DNA: TGTGCCAGCAGCTTATCACTAGGCGCTGAGCAGTTCTTC

V: TRBV19
size: -
J: TRBJ2-7
D: TRBD2
CDR3: CASTGTSGSGEQYF
DNA: TGTGCCAGTACGGGGACTAGCGGGAGCGGAGAGCAGTACTTC

V: TRBV29-1
size: -
J: TRBJ1-1
D: TRBD1
CDR3: CSVWTGVRNTEAFF
DNA: TGCAGCGTTTGGACAGGGGTTAGGAACACTGAGGCTTTCTTT

V: TRBV7-9
size: few
J: TRBJ2-1
D: TRBD2
CDR3: CASSLAGLAGGVEKFF
DNA: TGTGCCAGCAGCTTAGCTGGGCTAGCGGGAGGAGTGGAAAAGTTCTTC

V: TRBV5-3
size: once
J: TRBJ1-5
D: TRBD1
CDR3: CARSRGTGVSASNQPQHF
DNA: TGTGCCAGAAGCCGCGGGACAGGAGTCTCTGCCTCCAATCAGCCCCAGCATTTT

V: TRBV6-5
size: -
J: TRBJ1-4
D: -
CDR3: CASSPLDSANEKLFF
DNA: TGTGCCAGCAGCCCACTGGACAGTGCTAATGAAAAACTGTTTTTT

V: TRBV5-6
size: -
J: TRBJ2-5
D: -
CDR3: CASSSYPQETQYF
DNA: TGTGCCAGCAGCTCCTACCCACAAGAGACCCAGTACTTC

V: TRBV27
size: -
J: TRBJ1-5
D: TRBD1
CDR3: CASSFRDRAQPQHF
DNA: TGTGCCAGCAGTTTCAGAGACAGGGCTCAGCCCCAGCATTTT

V: TRBV9
size: few
J: TRBJ2-3
D: TRBD2
CDR3: CASSEGLVTDTQYF
DNA: TGTGCCAGCAGCGAGGGACTAGTGACAGATACGCAGTATTTT

V: TRBV18
size: -
J: TRBJ1-4
D: -
CDR3: CASSPQGEKLFF
DNA: TGTGCCAGCTCACCTCAGGGGGAAAAACTGTTTTTT

V: TRBV4-2
size: -
J: TRBJ1-4
D: -
CDR3: CASSQALGAGNEKLFF
DNA: TGTGCCAGCAGCCAAGCCCTTGGGGCAGGCAATGAAAAACTGTTTTTT

V: TRBV21-1
size: -
J: TRBJ2-1
D: -
CDR3: CASSKLVLYNEQFF
DNA: TGTGCCAGCAGCAAGCTAGTACTCTACAATGAGCAGTTCTTC

V: TRBV6-6
size: -
J: TRBJ2-1
D: TRBD2
CDR3: CASSFTGLAGGNEQFF
DNA: TGTGCCAGCAGTTTCACGGGACTAGCGGGAGGAAATGAGCAGTTCTTC

V: TRBV27
size: -
J: TRBJ2-7
D: TRBD2
CDR3: CASTDVAGGSYEQYF
DNA: TGTGCCAGCACCGATGTAGCGGGGGGTTCCTACGAGCAGTACTTC

V: TRBV28
size: -
J: TRBJ1-1
D: -
CDR3: CASSFLTEAFF
DNA: TGTGCCAGCAGTTTCCTGACTGAAGCTTTCTTT

V: TRBV6-5
size: -
J: TRBJ2-7
D: -
CDR3: CASSYSGRAAYEQYF
DNA: TGTGCCAGCAGTTACTCGGGCAGGGCGGCCTACGAGCAGTACTTC

V: TRBV5-1
size: -
J: TRBJ2-3
D: TRBD1
CDR3: CASSLEGRYYGTGDLDTQYF
DNA: TGCGCCAGCAGCCTTGAGGGGCGTTATTACGGGACAGGAGATTTAGATACGCAGTATTTT

V: TRBV27
size: few
J: TRBJ2-7
D: -
CDR3: CASRTAISYEQYF
DNA: TGTGCCAGCAGGACAGCTATCTCCTACGAGCAGTACTTC

V: TRBV15
size: once
J: TRBJ1-5
D: -
CDR3: CATSRDATANQPQHF
DNA: TGTGCCACCAGCAGAGATGCAACAGCCAATCAGCCCCAGCATTTT

V: TRBV28
size: once
J: TRBJ1-1
D: -
CDR3: CASTDPGEGTEAFF
DNA: TGTGCCAGCACGGATCCCGGGGAGGGCACTGAAGCTTTCTTT

V: TRBV5-1
size: -
J: TRBJ2-2
D: -
CDR3: CASSLVAGPNTGELFF
DNA: TGCGCCAGCAGCTTGGTGGCGGGGCCGAACACCGGGGAGCTGTTTTTT

V: TRBV28
size: -
J: TRBJ1-1
D: -
CDR3: CASSWNRDTEAFF
DNA: TGTGCCAGCAGTTGGAACAGGGACACTGAAGCTTTCTTT

V: TRBV6-5
size: -
J: TRBJ2-7
D: -
CDR3: CASSYSDTTSQYF
DNA: TGTGCCAGCAGTTACTCCGACACCACCTCGCAGTACTTC

V: TRBV18
size: -
J: TRBJ1-4
D: -
CDR3: CASSPNPQGSNEKLFF
DNA: TGTGCCAGCTCACCGAACCCCCAGGGATCGAATGAAAAACTGTTTTTT

V: TRBV30
size: -
J: TRBJ2-1
D: TRBD2
CDR3: CAWGGSGYYNEQFF
DNA: TGTGCCTGGGGAGGTAGCGGGTACTACAATGAGCAGTTCTTC

V: TRBV2
size: -
J: TRBJ2-1
D: TRBD2
CDR3: CASSEGTSGRNEQFF
DNA: TGTGCCAGCAGTGAAGGGACTAGCGGGAGAAATGAGCAGTTCTTC

V: TRBV9
size: few
J: TRBJ1-2
D: TRBD1
CDR3: CASSVAGQGSYGYTF
DNA: TGTGCCAGCAGCGTAGCGGGACAGGGATCATATGGCTACACCTTC

V: TRBV5-1
size: -
J: TRBJ2-1
D: TRBD1
CDR3: CASSFSTGGSYNEQFF
DNA: TGCGCCAGCAGCTTTTCGACAGGGGGCTCCTACAATGAGCAGTTCTTC

V: TRBV5-4
size: -
J: TRBJ2-3
D: -
CDR3: CASSLAGWGIDTQYF
DNA: TGTGCCAGCAGCTTGGCCGGGTGGGGCATAGATACGCAGTATTTT

V: TRBV19
size: -
J: TRBJ2-1
D: TRBD2
CDR3: CASSMGLAGESEQFF
DNA: TGTGCCAGTAGTATGGGACTAGCGGGAGAGAGTGAGCAGTTCTTC

V: TRBV2
size: -
J: TRBJ2-5
D: TRBD2
CDR3: CASSQGTRGETQYF
DNA: TGTGCCAGCAGCCAAGGGACTAGAGGAGAGACCCAGTACTTC

V: TRBV6-1
size: few
J: TRBJ2-1
D: TRBD2
CDR3: CASSEGTSGSNEQFF
DNA: TGTGCCAGCAGTGAAGGGACTAGCGGGAGCAATGAGCAGTTCTTC

V: TRBV7-9
size: -
J: TRBJ2-7
D: TRBD1
CDR3: CASSLARGRLMEQYF
DNA: TGTGCCAGCAGCTTAGCCAGGGGGCGATTGATGGAGCAGTACTTC

V: TRBV5-1
size: -
J: TRBJ2-5
D: -
CDR3: CASSLVGERVETQYF
DNA: TGCGCCAGCAGCTTGGTTGGGGAGAGGGTCGAGACCCAGTACTTC

V: TRBV25-1
size: -
J: TRBJ1-1
D: -
CDR3: CASRSQGSSTEAFF
DNA: TGTGCCAGCAGGAGTCAGGGGAGTAGCACTGAAGCTTTCTTT